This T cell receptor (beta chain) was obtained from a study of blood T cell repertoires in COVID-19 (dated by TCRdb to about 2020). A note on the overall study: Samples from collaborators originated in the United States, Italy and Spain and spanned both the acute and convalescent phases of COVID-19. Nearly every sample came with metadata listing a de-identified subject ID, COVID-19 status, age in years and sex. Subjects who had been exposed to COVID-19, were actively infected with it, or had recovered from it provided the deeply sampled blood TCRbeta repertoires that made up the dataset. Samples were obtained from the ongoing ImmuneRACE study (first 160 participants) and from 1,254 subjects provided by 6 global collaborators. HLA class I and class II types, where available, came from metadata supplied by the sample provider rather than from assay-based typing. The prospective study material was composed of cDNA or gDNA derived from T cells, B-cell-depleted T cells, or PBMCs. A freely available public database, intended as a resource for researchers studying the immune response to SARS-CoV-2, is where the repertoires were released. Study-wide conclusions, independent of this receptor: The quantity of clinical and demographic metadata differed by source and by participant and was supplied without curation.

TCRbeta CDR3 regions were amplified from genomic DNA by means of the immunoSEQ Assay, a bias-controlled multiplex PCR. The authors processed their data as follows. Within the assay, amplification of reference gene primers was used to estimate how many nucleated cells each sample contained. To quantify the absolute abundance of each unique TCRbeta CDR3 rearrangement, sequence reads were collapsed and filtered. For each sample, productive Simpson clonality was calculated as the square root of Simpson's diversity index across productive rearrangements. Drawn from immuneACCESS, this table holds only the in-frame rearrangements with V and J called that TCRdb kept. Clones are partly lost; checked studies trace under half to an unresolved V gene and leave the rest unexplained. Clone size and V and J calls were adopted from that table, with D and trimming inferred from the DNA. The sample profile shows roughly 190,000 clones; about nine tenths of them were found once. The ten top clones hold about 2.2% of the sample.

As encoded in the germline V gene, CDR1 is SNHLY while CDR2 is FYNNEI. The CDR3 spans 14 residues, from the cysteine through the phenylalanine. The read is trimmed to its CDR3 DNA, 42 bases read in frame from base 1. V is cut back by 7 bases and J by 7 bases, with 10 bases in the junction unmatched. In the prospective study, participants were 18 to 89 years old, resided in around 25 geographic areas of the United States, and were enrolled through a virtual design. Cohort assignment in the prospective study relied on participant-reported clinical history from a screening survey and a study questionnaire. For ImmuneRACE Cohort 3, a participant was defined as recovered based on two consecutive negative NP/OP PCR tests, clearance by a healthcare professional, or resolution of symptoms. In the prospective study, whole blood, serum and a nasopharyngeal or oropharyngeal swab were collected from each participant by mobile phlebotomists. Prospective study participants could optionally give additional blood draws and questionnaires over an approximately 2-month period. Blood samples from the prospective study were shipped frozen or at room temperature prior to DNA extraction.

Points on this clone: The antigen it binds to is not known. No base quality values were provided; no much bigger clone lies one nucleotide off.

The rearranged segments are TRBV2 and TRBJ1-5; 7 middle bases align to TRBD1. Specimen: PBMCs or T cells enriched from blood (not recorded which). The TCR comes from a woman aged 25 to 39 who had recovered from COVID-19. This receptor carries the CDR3 CASTLPFRGQPQHF. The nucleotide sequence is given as TGTGCCAGCACCTTACCGTTCAGGGGGCAGCCCCAGCATTTT.